The 6 T cell receptor beta chains below come from one sample, sequenced in a study of T-cell memory formation after mild COVID-19. TCRdb reprocessed the 5' RACE reads with MiXCR, giving one entry per CDR3 protein. The profile shows 250,000 to 350,000 distinct CDR3 sequences, roughly an eighth of them singletons. The sample was PBMCs or a T cell subset sorted from them (not recorded which). These receptors came from a man younger than 35 who had mild COVID-19 (a few samples of this study predate the infection). Cell type and time point are not known.

This clonotype turned up a few times. The V call is TRBV7-8, the J call TRBJ2-2, with 7 bases identical to TRBD1. The germline V gene has CDR1 SGHVS and CDR2 FQNEAQ. V gave up 1 base and J gave up 5 bases; unmatched junction bases: 4. CDR3 length: 15 residues. The CDR3 protein is CASSLGQGWTGELFF. The CDR3 DNA reads as TGTGCCAGCAGCTTAGGACAGGGATGGACCGGGGAGCTGTTTTTT. Full variable domain (remainder filled in from reference TRBV7-8 and TRBJ2-2): GAGVSQSPRYKVAKRGQDVALRCDPISGHVSLFWYQQALGQGPEFLTYFQNEAQLDKSGLPSDRFFAERPEGSVSTLKIQRTQQEDSAVYLCASSLGQGWTGELFFGEGSRLTVL.

This clonotype was counted many times. This chain joins TRBV20-1 and TRBJ1-6; possible D gene TRBD1, 5 bases. V lost 7 bases and J 14 bases, leaving 15 bases between the germline ends. Germline CDR1 reads DFQATT; CDR2 reads SNEGSKA (reference sequence). The CDR3 loop spans 11 amino acids. The CDR3 protein is CSVHGGSSLHF. In DNA form, the CDR3 reads TGCAGTGTTCACGGGGGAAGCTCCCTCCACTTT.

There are a few counts of this clonotype. The genes are TRBV28 and TRBJ1-5; 8 nucleotides align to TRBD1. This CDR3 comprises 17 residues. The germline V gene encodes CDR1 MDHEN and CDR2 SYDVKM. V gave up 4 bases and J gave up 1 base; unmatched junction bases: 9. The CDR3 DNA sequence: TGTGCCAGCAGTTCCCAAGCGACAGGGGTAAGCAATCAGCCCCAGCATTTT. Translated: CASSSQATGVSNQPQHF. The full variable domain, completed using reference TRBV28 and TRBJ1-5, is DVKVTQSSRYLVKRTGEKVFLECVQDMDHENMFWYRQDPGLGLRLIYFSYDVKMKEKGDIPEGYSVSREKKERFSLILESASTNQTSMYLCASSSQATGVSNQPQHFGDGTRLSIL.

V usage is TRBV18 and J usage is TRBJ2-2; 9 positions agree with TRBD1. From germline, CDR1 is KGHSH and CDR2 LQKENI. Trimming took 3 bases from V and 6 from J; bases not matched to a gene: 5. This CDR3 region has 15 residues. CDR3: CASSPSGTGSGELFF. The CDR3 DNA follows: TGTGCCAGCTCACCTTCCGGGACAGGGTCCGGGGAGCTGTTTTTT.

The V call is TRBV5-1, the J call TRBJ2-7; perhaps TRBD2 as D (6 bases). Between the trimmed V and J ends, which lost 1 base and 9 bases, there was a span of 11 bases. Germline loops: CDR1 SGHRS, CDR2 YFSETQ. This CDR3 spans 12 amino acids. In DNA form, the CDR3 reads TGCGCCAGCAGCTTGTTGGGGGGAAGGCAGTACGTC. Translation: CASSLLGGRQYV.

Written as DNA, the CDR3 is TGTGCCAGCAGCTTAGAACAGGCCTACAATGAGCAGTTCTTC. This gives the protein CASSLEQAYNEQFF. The rearrangement joins TRBV11-2 to TRBJ2-1; D may be TRBD1 (5 bases). Trimming removed 0 bases at V and 2 bases at J, with 5 bases between. CDR1 and CDR2 from the germline V gene are SGHAT and FQNNGV. The length of the CDR3 is 14 residues.